The 16 T cell receptor beta chains presented below share a single source sample, sequenced in a study of cytomegalovirus exposure and HLA in healthy donors. PCR used 60 Vbeta primers and 13 Jbeta primers. Here immunoSEQ multiplex PCR was the method, and the copy in TCRdb shows in-frame clones only, minus some. Altogether some 160,000 clones are present, roughly three quarters being singletons, with the ten largest covering 1.5% to 2%. Sequencing was performed on PBMCs. The receptors derive from a woman aged 40 to 50 in good health and CMV-seronegative.

This chain uses TRBV4-1 with TRBJ2-1, with D perhaps TRBD1 (5 bases). V shed 0 bases and J shed 0 bases, with 15 bases lying between them. This CDR3 has 18 amino acids. Germline lookup yields CDR1 MGHRA and CDR2 YSYEKL. The CDR3 protein is CASSQENPGLSSYNEQFF. The CDR3 nucleotides are TGCGCCAGCAGCCAAGAGAATCCAGGGCTCAGCTCCTACAATGAGCAGTTCTTC.

The chain recombines TRBV4-1 with TRBJ1-2; 7 bases agree with TRBD1. The CDR3 contains 16 residues. Germline V gene sequence: CDR1 MGHRA, CDR2 YSYEKL. The junction had 8 bases not matched to a gene; V was cut back by 0 bases and J by 4 bases. The CDR3, as DNA: TGCGCCAGCAGCCAAGATCGGAGGGGACAGCTCTATGGCTACACCTTC. Translating gives CASSQDRRGQLYGYTF.

Details on this clone: A read error may account for a junction end that differs from germline. J is TRBJ2-3 and V is TRBV7-9; a weak D match, TRBD2 (7 bases). This CDR3 contains 14 residues. Germline assignment: CDR1 SEHNR and CDR2 FQNEAQ (reference sequence). Here the CDR3 reads CSSSLGGGPDTQYF. The CDR3 region has the DNA TGTTCCAGCAGCTTAGGGGGGGGGCCTGATACGCAGTATTTT.

This clone came up many times. The chain couples TRBV18 to TRBJ1-1; D is uncertain. This CDR3 is built from 13 residues. The V end was cut by 3 bases, the J end by 0 bases, with 5 bases between. Germline-derived CDR1 and CDR2 are KGHSH and LQKENI. CDR3 coding DNA: TGTGCCAGCTCACCGGCGGTGAACACTGAAGCTTTCTTT. Its translation: CASSPAVNTEAFF.

The chain carries TRBV27 and TRBJ2-7, with TRBD2 matching over 7 bases. The CDR3 runs 16 residues. J was trimmed by 0 bases and V by 2 bases; bases with no gene match: 7. Looked up from germline, CDR1 is MNHEY and CDR2 is SMNVEV (reference sequence). CDR3 loop: CASSLISSGSSYEQYF. CDR3 DNA: TGTGCCAGCAGTTTAATCTCTAGCGGTAGCTCCTACGAGCAGTACTTC.

The chain carries TRBV4-1 and TRBJ1-6; 8 bases align to TRBD1. The CDR3 contains 19 residues. J was trimmed by 3 bases and V by 4 bases; bases with no gene match: 14. The germline V gene has CDR1 MGHRA and CDR2 YSYEKL. The DNA of the CDR3 is TGCGCCAGCAGCCCCGGACAGGGAACCTTGGCCTACTATAATTCACCCCTCCACTTT. This sequence encodes CASSPGQGTLAYYNSPLHF.

This clone was detected only a few times. J is TRBJ2-5 and V is TRBV2, with D possibly TRBD2 on 6 matching bases. Trimming stripped 5 bases from V and 2 bases from J, with 6 bases between. Germline V gene sequence: CDR1 SNHLY, CDR2 FYNNEI. This CDR3 is 12 amino acids long. The CDR3 here is CASSRGQETQYF. The DNA for the CDR3 is TGTGCCAGCAGTCGGGGGCAAGAGACCCAGTACTTC.

The chain joins TRBV30 to TRBJ1-1; TRBD1 aligns across 9 bases. J lost 4 bases, V lost 6 bases, and 9 bases had no gene match. CDR1 is GTSNPN and CDR2 is SVGIG in the germline V gene (reference sequence). CDR3 length: 14 residues. Here the CDR3 DNA reads TGTGCCTGTACCACAGGGGGCTGGGGCACTGAAGCTTTCTTT. Translated, it gives CACTTGGWGTEAFF.

J is TRBJ2-4 and V is TRBV15, with 8 bases that match TRBD2. This CDR3 is built from 14 residues. Germline CDR1 reads LNHNV; CDR2 reads YYDKDF (reference sequence). The CDR3 bases are TGTGCACTTACGGGGGGGATAGCCAAAAACATTCAGTACTTC. Its protein is CALTGGIAKNIQYF.

The chain employs TRBV6-5 and TRBJ1-1; TRBD1 might be the D (6 bases). In germline, CDR1 is MNHEY, CDR2 SVGAGI. The CDR3 totals 15 residues. Between the trimmed V and J ends, which lost 4 bases and 0 bases, there was a span of 12 bases. For the CDR3, the DNA is TGTGCCAGCAGTTTGACACAGGGCTTGAACACTGAAGCTTTCTTT. Residues: CASSLTQGLNTEAFF.

This sequence joins TRBV5-1 and TRBJ2-5; TRBD1 matches 9 bases. The CDR3 covers 15 residues. The germline V gene has CDR1 SGHRS and CDR2 YFSETQ. Germline trimming cut 4 bases from V and 2 bases from J; bases unmatched to any gene: 6. For the CDR3, the DNA is TGCGCCAGCAGCCCGGGGACAGGGCCTCAAGAGACCCAGTACTTC. Amino acid sequence: CASSPGTGPQETQYF.

This chain connects TRBV19 to TRBJ1-4, with D possibly matching TRBD1 (5 bases). CDR1 LNHDA and CDR2 SQIVND come from the germline V gene (reference sequence). Trimming cost V 5 bases and J 3 bases, with 16 bases left between them. The CDR3 is 16 amino acids. The chain's CDR3 is CASSFGGRAANEKLFF. DNA of the CDR3: TGTGCCAGTAGTTTCGGGGGACGCGCAGCTAATGAAAAACTGTTTTTT. Full variable domain (remainder filled in from reference TRBV19 and TRBJ1-4): DGGITQSPKYLFRKEGQNVTLSCEQNLNHDAMYWYRQDPGQGLRLIYYSQIVNDFQKGDIAEGYSVSREKKESFPLTVTSAQKNPTAFYLCASSFGGRAANEKLFFGSGTQLSVL.

The V and J genes are TRBV5-4 and TRBJ1-1, with 9 nucleotides matching TRBD1. CDR1 SGHNT and CDR2 YYREEE come from the germline V gene (reference sequence). After removal of 2 bases from V and 6 bases from J, the junction contained 5 bases not matched to a gene. CDR3 length: 14 amino acids. CDR3 residues: CASSFRDRAPEAFF. Written as DNA, the CDR3 is TGTGCCAGCAGCTTTCGGGACAGGGCCCCTGAAGCTTTCTTT.

This clone has more than one count but fewer than ten. The chain has TRBV4-1 and TRBJ2-1; D gene unclear. This CDR3 has 12 amino acids. Trimming took 1 base from V and 10 from J, leaving 8 bases between them. CDR1 MGHRA and CDR2 YSYEKL come from the germline V gene. The CDR3 protein is CASSQVQREQFF. The CDR3, as DNA: TGCGCCAGCAGCCAAGTTCAGCGAGAGCAGTTCTTC.

V usage is TRBV5-4 and J usage is TRBJ1-1; no firm D call. V gave up 4 bases and J gave up 2 bases, with 12 bases separating them. The CDR3 runs to 14 residues. The germline CDR1 and CDR2 sequences are SGHNT and YYREEE (reference sequence). The CDR3 nucleotides are TGTGCCAGCAGCCTTAATCAGTATAACACTGAAGCTTTCTTT. It specifies CASSLNQYNTEAFF. Complete variable domain (other parts from reference TRBV5-4 and TRBJ1-1): ETGVTQSPTHLIKTRGQQVTLRCSSQSGHNTVSWYQQALGQGPQFIFQYYREEENGRGNFPPRFSGLQFPNYSSELNVNALELDDSALYLCASSLNQYNTEAFFGQGTRLTVV.

The CDR3 nucleotides are TGTGCCAGCAGACTCGGACAGGGCGTAGAGACCCAGTACTTC. It yields the protein CASRLGQGVETQYF. V and J are TRBV2 and TRBJ2-5, with 8 bases fitting TRBD1. In germline, CDR1 is SNHLY, CDR2 FYNNEI. The junction had 7 bases not matched to a gene; V was cut back by 6 bases and J by 4 bases. This CDR3 is 14 amino acids long. The full variable domain, its missing parts supplied by reference TRBV2 and TRBJ2-5, is EPEVTQTPSHQVTQMGQEVILRCVPISNHLYFYWYRQILGQKVEFLVSFYNNEISEKSEIFDDQFSVERPDGSNFTLKIRSTKLEDSAMYFCASRLGQGVETQYFGPGTRLLVL.